These 29 T cell receptor beta chains were sequenced from one sample in a study of vaccination and CD4 T cells after COVID-19. In TCRdb, the PCR reads were re-called with MiXCR into one record per CDR3 protein. The sample gives 25,000 to 35,000 distinct CDR3 sequences, about 46% of which show up once; 5.8% is in the top ten. Described time point: late sampling 161 to 241 days after vaccination in a few convalescent patients. The sequencing used CD4+ T cells from blood, collected about 7 months after SARS-CoV-2 vaccination. These receptors all stem from a human donor who had recovered from COVID-19.

This clonotype has a handful of counts. The CDR3 spells CASRLRVGYGYTF. CDR3 nucleotides: TGTGCCAGCAGGCTTAGGGTCGGCTATGGCTACACCTTC. The chain uses TRBV6-1 and TRBJ1-2; D is unresolved. This CDR3 spans 13 amino acids. CDR1 MNHNS and CDR2 SASEGT come from the germline V gene. V was shortened by 6 bases and J by 4 bases, with 12 bases between the two germline ends.

The chain uses TRBV15 and TRBJ2-7, with D possibly matching TRBD1 (5 bases). The CDR3 length is 13 residues. The V gene's germline CDR1 is LNHNV and CDR2 YYDKDF (reference sequence). Trimming removed 11 bases from V and 2 bases from J, with 16 bases in between. The CDR3, as DNA: TGTGCCGCAGGGAACCCATCCACCTACGAGCAGTACTTC. It is translated as CAAGNPSTYEQYF.

The J gene is TRBJ2-7, the V gene TRBV15, with 8 bases that match TRBD1. Trimming removed 4 bases from V and 2 bases from J; junction bases left unmatched: 1. This CDR3 spans 13 amino acids. From germline, CDR1 is LNHNV and CDR2 YYDKDF (reference sequence). The CDR3 sequence is CATSKDRAYEQYF. The CDR3 nucleotides read TGTGCCACCAGCAAGGACAGGGCCTACGAGCAGTACTTC.

J is TRBJ1-1 and V is TRBV7-8; the D is unclear. V lost 8 bases and J lost 8, with 12 bases in between. The CDR3 contains 11 residues. Germline V CDR1 and CDR2: SGHVS, FQNEAQ. The CDR3 nucleotides are TGTGCCAGCGGCCCCAATAGGGAAGCTTTCTTT. It specifies CASGPNREAFF.

The chain couples TRBV6-5 to TRBJ2-5; 12 positions match TRBD2. The CDR3 has 19 amino acids. Germline CDR1 reads MNHEY; CDR2 reads SVGAGI. Unmatched junction bases numbered 13, after V lost 0 bases and J lost 5 bases. CDR3 coding DNA: TGTGCCAGCAGTTACTCTCCTCGGCTAGCGGGAGGGCTACTGGAGACCCAGTACTTC. This codes for CASSYSPRLAGGLLETQYF.

V usage is TRBV28 and J usage is TRBJ2-7, with 9 bases matching TRBD2. The ends lost 6 bases at V and 6 bases at J; junction bases unmatched: 9. From germline, CDR1 is MDHEN and CDR2 SYDVKM. This CDR3 comprises 14 residues. Here the CDR3 DNA reads TGTGCCAGCAGCCTGCGGGAGGGCCGGGGCGAGCAGTACTTC. This translates into CASSLREGRGEQYF.

A single count supports this clonotype. J is TRBJ2-7 and V is TRBV7-3, with D perhaps TRBD1 or TRBD2 (6 bases each). The germline V and J ends were trimmed by 1 base and 4 bases, with 17 bases remaining between them. The CDR3 is 16 residues long. The germline V gene encodes CDR1 SGHTA and CDR2 FQGTGA. The CDR3 loop is CASSLKPGGGMYEQYF. The CDR3 region has the DNA TGTGCCAGCAGCTTAAAACCCGGGGGCGGAATGTACGAGCAGTACTTC.

The chain joins TRBV27 to TRBJ2-4; TRBD2 matches 8 bases. The CDR3 sequence is 18 residues long. The germline V gene encodes CDR1 MNHEY and CDR2 SMNVEV (reference sequence). With 6 bases clipped from V and 8 bases from J, the junction kept 21 bases outside the gene matches. CDR3 amino acids: CASRPKAGAGVGGDIQYF. CDR3 nucleotide sequence: TGTGCCAGCAGGCCCAAAGCGGGAGCGGGGGTTGGCGGAGACATTCAGTACTTC.

The table lists this clonotype with a few counts. The chain uses TRBV20-1 and TRBJ1-1; D is perhaps TRBD1 (6 bases). V was pared by 4 bases and J by 10 bases, with 16 bases between. The length of the CDR3 is 12 residues. Germline V lookup: CDR1 DFQATT, CDR2 SNEGSKA (reference sequence). The CDR3 spells CSATRGEIGAFF. The CDR3 nucleotides read TGCAGTGCTACCAGGGGAGAGATCGGAGCTTTCTTT.

V is TRBV19 and J is TRBJ2-7, with 8 positions matching TRBD1. This CDR3 has 14 amino acids. Germline V CDR1 and CDR2: LNHDA, SQIVND (reference sequence). V gave up 5 bases and J gave up 2 bases; unmatched junction bases: 5. DNA of the CDR3: TGTGCCAGTAGTGGGGGGACAGGCACCTACGAGCAGTACTTC. Residues: CASSGGTGTYEQYF.

This clonotype was seen once. The gene calls are TRBV7-9 and TRBJ2-3; perhaps TRBD2 as D (6 bases). The germline V gene has CDR1 SEHNR and CDR2 FQNEAQ (reference sequence). The germline V and J ends were trimmed by 5 bases and 5 bases, with 20 bases remaining between them. This CDR3 spans 16 amino acids. The CDR3 region is CASSARVVAARDTQYF. CDR3 coding DNA: TGTGCCAGCAGCGCCCGAGTGGTAGCGGCCCGAGATACGCAGTATTTT. Complete variable domain (other parts from reference TRBV7-9 and TRBJ2-3): DTGVSQNPRHKITKRGQNVTFRCDPISEHNRLYWYRQTLGQGPEFLTYFQNEAQLEKSRLLSDRFSAERPKGSFSTLEIQRTEQGDSAMYLCASSARVVAARDTQYFGPGTRLTVL.

V usage is TRBV19 and J usage is TRBJ1-1; D unclear. Trimming took 4 bases from V and 4 from J, leaving 10 bases between them. CDR1 LNHDA and CDR2 SQIVND come from the germline V gene (reference sequence). The CDR3 loop spans 13 amino acids. CDR3 protein: CASSSSVSTEAFF. CDR3 sequence (DNA): TGTGCCAGTAGTAGCTCCGTTAGCACTGAAGCTTTCTTT.

This clonotype was picked up a small number of times. The chain joins TRBV21-1 to TRBJ2-1; the table assigns TRBD2, which was not confirmed against the DNA. TRBV21-1 is classified as a pseudogene. This CDR3 spans 16 amino acids. CDR3 coding DNA: TGTGCCAGCAGCAAAGTTGAGCGGGGCTCCTACAATGAGCAGTTCTTC. Translating it yields CASSKVERGSYNEQFF.

V and J are TRBV7-4 and TRBJ2-5; TRBD2 agrees at 9 bases. Trimming at V came to 1 base and at J to 6 bases, leaving 12 bases not matched to a gene. CDR1 and CDR2 from the germline V gene are SGHVT and SQSDAQ. The CDR3 extends over 17 amino acids. CDR3 nucleotide sequence: TGTGCCAGCAGCTTAGTTAGGTGGCTAGCGGGAAGGAAGACCCAGTACTTC. Translation: CASSLVRWLAGRKTQYF.

The V call is TRBV7-9, the J call TRBJ2-3; 16 bases match TRBD2. This CDR3 region has 18 residues. Germline lookup yields CDR1 SEHNR and CDR2 FQNEAQ (reference sequence). V was clipped by 4 bases and J by 3 bases; unmatched bases: 7. CDR3 residues: CASSSGTSGRAGTDTQYF. In DNA form, the CDR3 reads TGTGCCAGCAGCTCCGGGACTAGCGGGAGGGCCGGGACAGATACGCAGTATTTT.

This CDR3 reads CASRKDRVSPLHF. CDR3 bases: TGTGCCAGCAGAAAGGACAGGGTTTCACCCCTCCACTTT. This chain joins TRBV28 and TRBJ1-6; TRBD1 aligns across 8 bases. J gave up 9 bases and V 6 bases, and 4 bases lay outside the gene matches. This CDR3 has 13 residues. Germline V gene data show CDR1 as MDHEN and CDR2 as SYDVKM.

This clonotype was seen a few times. The chain uses TRBV7-3 and TRBJ2-3; no clear D gene. This CDR3 comprises 17 residues. Germline V gene data show CDR1 as SGHTA and CDR2 as FQGTGA. V lost 0 bases and J 6 bases, leaving 19 bases between the germline ends. CDR3 nucleotide sequence: TGTGCCAGCAGCTTAACCGGAAATGGGGTCGTGGGGGATACGCAGTATTTT. Translating it yields CASSLTGNGVVGDTQYF.

The chain recombines TRBV20-1 with TRBJ2-3, with unresolved D. Germline V gene lookup returns CDR1 DFQATT and CDR2 SNEGSKA (reference sequence). The CDR3 has 13 amino acids. V was trimmed by 2 bases and J by 4 bases, leaving 10 bases between them. DNA of the CDR3: TGCAGTGCTAGAAGGATAGCCTCAGATACGCAGTATTTT. Encoded protein: CSARRIASDTQYF.

The chain recombines TRBV21-1 with TRBJ1-1; TRBD1 was called by the table and not checked on the DNA. TRBV21-1 is a pseudogene locus. The CDR3 is 15 residues long. CDR3 DNA sequence: TGTGCCAGCAGCCACCCGGACGGAGTGAACACTGAAGCTTTCTTT. Amino acids: CASSHPDGVNTEAFF.

The chain links TRBV21-1 to TRBJ2-7; the table's D call of TRBD1 was not tested on the DNA. TRBV21-1 is described as a pseudogene. The CDR3 is made up of 14 amino acids. The DNA of the CDR3 is TGTGCCAGCAGCCCCCGGGACGGAGTTTACGAGCAGTACTTC. This codes for CASSPRDGVYEQYF.

In this sample, this clonotype turned up a few times. The gene calls are TRBV7-3 and TRBJ2-5; tentatively, D is TRBD2 (7 bases). This CDR3 is built from 17 residues. Germline lookup yields CDR1 SGHTA and CDR2 FQGTGA. The V and J ends lost 8 bases and 2 bases respectively, with 24 bases between them. CDR3 DNA: TGTGCCAGCGGACAGTATACGCCGGGACTAAAACAAGAGACCCAGTACTTC. It encodes CASGQYTPGLKQETQYF.

V is TRBV7-2 and J is TRBJ2-1, with TRBD2 as a possible D gene (6 bases). Germline CDR1 is SGHTA and CDR2 is FQGNSA. This CDR3 comprises 14 residues. Trimming took 4 bases from V and 5 from J, leaving 12 bases between them. The CDR3 loop is CASSSGGPNNEQFF. In DNA form, the CDR3 reads TGTGCCAGCAGCTCCGGAGGGCCCAACAATGAGCAGTTCTTC. Full variable domain (rest looked up from reference TRBV7-2 and TRBJ2-1): GAGVSQSPSNKVTEKGKDVELRCDPISGHTALYWYRQSLGQGLEFLIYFQGNSAPDKSGLPSDRFSAERTGGSVSTLTIQRTQQEDSAVYLCASSSGGPNNEQFFGPGTRLTVL.

The rearrangement links TRBV6-1 to TRBJ2-7; 7 bases line up with TRBD2. CDR1 is MNHNS and CDR2 is SASEGT in the germline V gene. V gave up 7 bases and J gave up 2 bases; unmatched junction bases: 11. There are 15 residues in the CDR3. CDR3 sequence: CASNPGRGGPYEQYF. The CDR3, as DNA: TGTGCCAGCAACCCCGGACGGGGAGGGCCCTACGAGCAGTACTTC.

V usage is TRBV10-1 and J usage is TRBJ2-5; D call uncertain. This CDR3 comprises 10 residues. The V gene lost 6 bases and the J gene lost 5 bases, with 4 bases spanning the gap. Germline CDR1 reads WNHNN; CDR2 reads SYGVQD (reference sequence). Here the CDR3 DNA reads TGCGCCAGCAGAGTGGAGACCCAGTACTTC. It encodes CASRVETQYF.

This clonotype was counted a few times. This chain uses TRBV10-3 with TRBJ2-7; tentative D call: TRBD1 (6 bases). Deletions cut 5 bases from V and 1 base from J, with 6 bases between. Per the germline V gene, CDR1 is ENHRY and CDR2 is SYGVKD. This CDR3 is built from 12 residues. The CDR3 here is CAISQGSYEQYF. The CDR3 DNA reads as TGTGCCATCAGTCAGGGGTCCTACGAGCAGTACTTC.

The chain employs TRBV4-3 and TRBJ1-2; D gene uncertain. V was clipped by 0 bases and J by 5 bases, with 10 bases between them. The CDR3 loop spans 14 amino acids. CDR1 and CDR2 (germline): LGHNA, YSLEER. The CDR3 sequence is CASSQEAAIYGYTF. DNA for the CDR3: TGCGCCAGCAGCCAAGAGGCAGCGATTTATGGCTACACCTTC.

This clonotype showed up just a few times. The rearrangement links TRBV7-8 to TRBJ2-5; 11 nucleotides agree with TRBD2. Germline trimming cut 3 bases from V and 5 bases from J; bases unmatched to any gene: 5. The CDR3 spans 15 residues. From germline, CDR1 is SGHVS and CDR2 FQNEAQ. The CDR3: CASSFLAGGGETQYF. The CDR3 DNA is TGTGCCAGCAGCTTCCTAGCGGGAGGAGGTGAGACCCAGTACTTC.

The rearrangement joins TRBV28 to TRBJ2-7, with D uncertain. Trimming stripped 3 bases from V and 3 bases from J, with 12 bases between. Germline values: CDR1 MDHEN, CDR2 SYDVKM. CDR3 length equals 14 residues. As DNA, the CDR3 is TGTGCCAGCAGTTTCGTACTGGATGACTACGAGCAGTACTTC. Translating it yields CASSFVLDDYEQYF. Using reference TRBV28 and TRBJ2-7 for the parts outside the CDR3, the full variable domain is DVKVTQSSRYLVKRTGEKVFLECVQDMDHENMFWYRQDPGLGLRLIYFSYDVKMKEKGDIPEGYSVSREKKERFSLILESASTNQTSMYLCASSFVLDDYEQYFGPGTRLTVT.

This clonotype was seen more than once but under ten times. This chain joins TRBV20-1 and TRBJ2-5; D is uncertain. This CDR3 has 14 amino acids. V lost 5 bases and J lost 9, with 22 bases in between. CDR1 and CDR2 from the germline V gene are DFQATT and SNEGSKA (reference sequence). CDR3 nucleotide sequence: TGCAGTGCTTCCCGACTGAGCCTCGGCTCCCCCCAGTACTTC. Its translation: CSASRLSLGSPQYF.